What follows are 14 T cell receptor beta chains derived from one specimen sequenced in a study of T cell responses to AZD1222 COVID-19 vaccine. Using immunoSEQ multiplex PCR, the repertoire was profiled, and TCRdb retains in-frame clones only, with some absent. The data contain under 150,000 clones, 88% of them seen just once; the ten biggest clones take up over 12%. This material consisted of peripheral blood, taken on day 0 of AZD1222 vaccination. The receptors shown here come from an adult in good health.

The chain has TRBV4-2 and TRBJ1-4; 9 positions agree with TRBD1. The CDR3 totals 15 residues. Per the germline V gene, CDR1 is LGHNA and CDR2 is YNFKEQ. The junction had 8 bases not matched to a gene; V was cut back by 5 bases and J by 7 bases. Here the CDR3 DNA reads TGTGCCAGCAGCAGTGTTGGGACAGGGAGTGAAAAACTGTTTTTT. Its translation is CASSSVGTGSEKLFF.

In DNA form, the CDR3 reads TGTGCCAGCTCACCATACCTTGAAGCTATGAACACTGAAGCTTTCTTT. This translates into CASSPYLEAMNTEAFF. The rearrangement joins TRBV18 to TRBJ1-1; unclear D gene. V lost 2 bases and J lost 0, with 13 bases in between. This CDR3 contains 16 residues. Per germline, CDR1 KGHSH and CDR2 LQKENI. Using reference TRBV18 and TRBJ1-1 for the parts outside the CDR3, the full variable domain is NAGVMQNPRHLVRRRGQEARLRCSPMKGHSHVYWYRQLPEEGLKFMVYLQKENIIDESGMPKERFSAEFPKEGPSILRIQQVVRGDSAAYFCASSPYLEAMNTEAFFGQGTRLTVV.

This CDR3 is CASSLDPGMAEAFF. The DNA of the CDR3 is TGTGCCAGCAGCTTAGATCCGGGAATGGCTGAAGCTTTCTTT. The chain is built from TRBV11-2 and TRBJ1-1, with unresolved D. The V end lost 0 bases, the J end lost 6 bases, and 11 bases lay between the germline ends. The germline V gene has CDR1 SGHAT and CDR2 FQNNGV. The CDR3 contains 14 residues.

This rearrangement joins TRBV5-6 to TRBJ2-7, with D possibly being TRBD2 (6 bases). The CDR3 has 14 residues. The V gene's germline CDR1 is SGHDT and CDR2 YYEEEE. Trimming shortened V by 1 base and J by 6 bases, and 14 bases separated the two germline ends. The CDR3 region has the DNA TGTGCCAGCAGCTTGAGGAGGGGACGGGGCGAGCAGTACTTC. It yields the protein CASSLRRGRGEQYF.

The CDR3 is CASEGQSNTGELFF. The CDR3 coding sequence is TGTGCCAGTGAGGGACAGTCGAACACCGGGGAGCTGTTTTTT. The chain recombines TRBV19 with TRBJ2-2, with 7 bases matching TRBD1. The CDR3 consists of 14 residues. Losses at the gene ends were 8 bases for V and 0 bases for J; bases not matched to a gene: 3. Germline V lookup: CDR1 LNHDA, CDR2 SQIVND (reference sequence). Full variable domain (rest looked up from reference TRBV19 and TRBJ2-2): DGGITQSPKYLFRKEGQNVTLSCEQNLNHDAMYWYRQDPGQGLRLIYYSQIVNDFQKGDIAEGYSVSREKKESFPLTVTSAQKNPTAFYLCASEGQSNTGELFFGEGSRLTVL.

The J gene is TRBJ2-7, the V gene TRBV28, with D perhaps TRBD1 (6 bases). Trimming pared 5 bases from V and 0 bases from J, leaving 17 bases between. CDR1 is MDHEN and CDR2 is SYDVKM in the germline V gene. This CDR3 is 16 amino acids long. The CDR3 is CASSPPGTMSSYEQYF. For the CDR3, the DNA is TGTGCCAGCAGTCCACCCGGGACAATGAGCTCCTACGAGCAGTACTTC.

This rearrangement joins TRBV6-5 to TRBJ2-3, with TRBD2 as a possible D gene (5 bases). Looked up from germline, CDR1 is MNHEY and CDR2 is SVGAGI. CDR3 size: 15 residues. The V end lost 0 bases, the J end lost 8 bases, and 15 bases lay between the germline ends. DNA for the CDR3: TGTGCCAGCAGTTACTCGAGGCCAGCGGCAACTACGCAGTATTTT. This codes for CASSYSRPAATTQYF.

The chain carries TRBV15 and TRBJ2-5; D not certain. Germline assignment: CDR1 LNHNV and CDR2 YYDKDF (reference sequence). Trimming cost V 0 bases and J 9 bases, with 8 bases left between them. The CDR3 loop spans 12 amino acids. Here the CDR3 reads CATSRDLVSQYF. The CDR3 region has the DNA TGTGCCACCAGCAGAGATCTCGTGTCCCAGTACTTC.

The chain combines TRBV7-9 with TRBJ1-2; D is unresolved. This CDR3 comprises 12 residues. Trimming took 1 base from V and 8 from J, leaving 8 bases between them. Germline V gives CDR1 SEHNR, CDR2 FQNEAQ (reference sequence). CDR3 sequence reads: CASSLGDWGYTF. CDR3 nucleotides: TGTGCCAGCAGCTTAGGTGATTGGGGCTACACCTTC. The full variable domain, completed using reference TRBV7-9 and TRBJ1-2, is DTGVSQNPRHKITKRGQNVTFRCDPISEHNRLYWYRQTLGQGPEFLTYFQNEAQLEKSRLLSDRFSAERPKGSFSTLEIQRTEQGDSAMYLCASSLGDWGYTFGSGTRLTVV.

This chain connects TRBV5-6 to TRBJ1-5; D gene unclear. Deletions cut 0 bases from V and 5 bases from J, with 9 bases between. The germline V gene encodes CDR1 SGHDT and CDR2 YYEEEE. The CDR3 runs to 14 residues. The CDR3 spells CASSLGTEYQPQHF. The CDR3, as DNA: TGTGCCAGCAGCTTGGGAACGGAGTATCAGCCCCAGCATTTT.

V gene TRBV7-2 combines with J gene TRBJ2-5; 13 positions agree with TRBD2. This CDR3 contains 16 residues. Germline V CDR1 and CDR2: SGHTA, FQGNSA. Trimming took 0 bases from V and 2 from J; bases not matched to a gene: 0. CDR3 region: CASSLATSGGQETQYF. The CDR3 nucleotides are TGTGCCAGCAGCTTAGCGACTAGCGGGGGGCAAGAGACCCAGTACTTC.

J is TRBJ2-2 and V is TRBV12-3 or TRBV12-4, with no clear D. This CDR3 is built from 13 residues. V lost 2 bases to trimming and J lost 1 base, with 2 bases between them. CDR3 nucleotide sequence: TGTGCCAGCAGTTTACAGAACACCGGGGAGCTGTTTTTT. Amino acid sequence: CASSLQNTGELFF.

The V call is TRBV7-2, the J call TRBJ1-6, with D unclear. The CDR3 is 14 residues long. Between the trimmed V and J ends, which lost 1 base and 14 bases, there was a span of 15 bases. Germline CDR1 is SGHTA and CDR2 is FQGNSA. CDR3 DNA sequence: TGTGCCAGCAGCTTAGTCGGGCCCCTCAGGACCCTCCACTTT. It translates to CASSLVGPLRTLHF.

The chain joins TRBV27 to TRBJ1-1; possibly TRBD1 for D (5 bases). Trimming removed 0 bases at V and 0 bases at J, with 8 bases between. The CDR3 loop spans 15 amino acids. Per the germline V gene, CDR1 is MNHEY and CDR2 is SMNVEV (reference sequence). The CDR3: CASSLSRVMNTEAFF. The CDR3 nucleotides are TGTGCCAGCAGTTTATCCAGGGTCATGAACACTGAAGCTTTCTTT.